This is a list of T cell receptor beta chains from one sample in a study of OX40 agonist ivuxolimab in advanced cancers. Method: immunoSEQ multiplex PCR; TCRdb's copy keeps in-frame clones and lacks some. This sample yields roughly 50,000 clones, of which 77% are seen a single time; approximately 6% belongs to the top ten. The sample consisted of CD4+ or CD8+ T cells sorted from blood, taken in a trial of the OX40 agonist ivuxolimab. The receptors come from an adult with an advanced solid tumor such as melanoma, head and neck, liver or kidney cancer. CDR3s include the opening cysteine and the closing phenylalanine or tryptophan. The D gene is left open where the match is weak. The listing skips clone size in some rows; elsewhere it reads once, few, many or a size class.

clone_size j_call d_call v_call cdr3_aa cdr3_nt
few TRBJ1-2 TRBD1 TRBV6-1 CASSEADRGGYTF TGTGCCAGCAGTGAAGCGGACAGGGGGGGCTACACCTTC
. TRBJ1-3 TRBD1 TRBV11-3 CASSSGQGGSGNTIYF TGTGCCAGCAGCTCCGGACAGGGCGGCTCTGGAAACACCATATATTTT
. TRBJ2-1 TRBD1 TRBV9 CASSVAGQNNEQFF TGTGCCAGCAGCGTAGCGGGACAGAACAATGAGCAGTTCTTC
few TRBJ2-2 . TRBV9 CASSVSGNPGELFF TGTGCCAGCAGCGTATCGGGGAATCCCGGGGAGCTGTTTTTT
. TRBJ2-5 TRBD2 TRBV6-5 CASRRTSGGVAQYF TGTGCCAGCAGACGAACTAGCGGAGGTGTGGCCCAGTACTTC
. TRBJ1-1 . TRBV29-1 CSVEGTANTEAFF TGCAGCGTTGAAGGGACAGCGAACACTGAAGCTTTCTTT
few TRBJ2-7 . TRBV15 CATSRKVDYEQYF TGTGCCACCAGCAGGAAGGTTGACTACGAGCAGTACTTC
few TRBJ2-3 . TRBV7-9 CASSLETDTQYF TGTGCCAGCAGCTTAGAGACAGATACGCAGTATTTT
. TRBJ2-1 TRBD2 TRBV10-1 CASSVWTSPRNEQFF TGCGCCAGCAGTGTTTGGACTAGTCCCCGCAATGAGCAGTTCTTC
. TRBJ2-7 . TRBV6-1 CASTPRLGGYEQYF TGTGCCAGCACTCCGAGGCTAGGTGGGTACGAGCAGTACTTC
once TRBJ1-5 TRBD1 TRBV28 CASTSAPLRRGGSNQPQHF TGTGCCAGCACCTCCGCCCCCCTTCGCAGGGGGGGGAGCAATCAGCCCCAGCATTTT
. TRBJ1-6 TRBD1 TRBV19 CASSKTGVSSYNSPLHF TGTGCCAGTAGCAAAACAGGGGTATCCTCCTATAATTCACCCCTCCACTTT
. TRBJ2-2 TRBD1 TRBV5-6 CASSLYRGTNTGELFF TGTGCCAGCAGCTTATACAGGGGCACTAACACCGGGGAGCTGTTTTTT